A selection of T cell receptor beta chains follows, all from one sample in a study of neurological immune-mediated disorders. TCRdb reprocessed the 5' RACE reads with MiXCR, giving one entry per CDR3 protein. The sample has around 61,000 distinct CDR3 sequences; over 5% are singletons. Source material: PBMCs. The receptors were sampled from a human donor with multiple sclerosis. The donor label of this sample is uncertain. CDR3s include the opening cysteine and the closing phenylalanine or tryptophan. Fields, in order: V gene, D gene, clone size, J gene, CDR3 DNA, CDR3 protein. D genes are given only for firm matches. For some rows the clone size is stated as once, few or many, or as a class when expanded; others skip it.

v_call: TRBV20-1
d_call: TRBD2
clone_size: many
j_call: TRBJ2-3
cdr3_nt: TGCAGTGCTAGAGTCCAGGTAGCGGGGCCCCAGGATACGCAGTATTTT
cdr3_aa: CSARVQVAGPQDTQYF

v_call: TRBV3-1
d_call: NA
clone_size: many
j_call: TRBJ1-6
cdr3_nt: TGTGCCAGCAGCCAGAACTTAAGGAATTCACCCCTCCACTTT
cdr3_aa: CASSQNLRNSPLHF

v_call: TRBV29-1
d_call: NA
clone_size: many
j_call: TRBJ1-1
cdr3_nt: TGCAGCGACGGGGGGAGCACTGAAGCTTTCTTT
cdr3_aa: CSDGGSTEAFF

v_call: TRBV5-1
d_call: TRBD2
clone_size: few
j_call: TRBJ2-5
cdr3_nt: TGCGCCAGCAGCCGTCGGGGACTAGCGGGGGGACAAGAGACCCAGTACTTC
cdr3_aa: CASSRRGLAGGQETQYF

v_call: TRBV6-6
d_call: TRBD1
clone_size: many
j_call: TRBJ1-5
cdr3_nt: TGTGCCAGCGGGACCAGGGGGCCGAGCAATCAGCCCCAGCATTTT
cdr3_aa: CASGTRGPSNQPQHF

v_call: TRBV5-1
d_call: NA
clone_size: once
j_call: TRBJ2-3
cdr3_nt: TGCGCCAGTAGCCGTAGCGGTAGATCCTATACGCAGTATTTT
cdr3_aa: CASSRSGRSYTQYF

v_call: TRBV3-1
d_call: NA
clone_size: many
j_call: TRBJ1-2
cdr3_nt: TGTGCCAGCAGCCAGGGGGACAAGGTCCGCCGAGGCTACACCTTC
cdr3_aa: CASSQGDKVRRGYTF

v_call: TRBV18
d_call: NA
clone_size: NA
j_call: TRBJ2-5
cdr3_nt: TGTGCCAGGGGGTCTCAGACCCAGTACTTC
cdr3_aa: CARGSQTQYF

v_call: TRBV13
d_call: NA
clone_size: NA
j_call: TRBJ2-7
cdr3_nt: NA
cdr3_aa: CASSFYICSAGEGAAYEQYF

v_call: TRBV20-1
d_call: NA
clone_size: many
j_call: TRBJ1-6
cdr3_nt: TGCAGTGCTATACAGGGTGGGGGGTATAATTCACCCCTCCACTTT
cdr3_aa: CSAIQGGGYNSPLHF

v_call: TRBV20-1
d_call: NA
clone_size: many
j_call: TRBJ2-1
cdr3_nt: TGCAGTGCTAGAGAGCCCCCGAATGAGCAGTTCTTC
cdr3_aa: CSAREPPNEQFF

v_call: TRBV4-1
d_call: TRBD1
clone_size: many
j_call: TRBJ1-1
cdr3_nt: TGCGCCAGCAGCCAAGTTGGGCACAGGGGAGAAGCTTTCTTT
cdr3_aa: CASSQVGHRGEAFF

v_call: TRBV20-1
d_call: NA
clone_size: many
j_call: TRBJ2-5
cdr3_nt: TGCAGTGCCGGGACGCGGAGGATCGAGACCCAGTACTTC
cdr3_aa: CSAGTRRIETQYF

v_call: TRBV7-3
d_call: NA
clone_size: many
j_call: TRBJ1-2
cdr3_nt: TGTGCCAGCAGCTTACCCCAGGGTGGTGGCTACACCTTC
cdr3_aa: CASSLPQGGGYTF

v_call: TRBV20-1
d_call: TRBD2
clone_size: many
j_call: TRBJ2-3
cdr3_nt: TGCAGTGCTCGCCCCCCGGGGGGGCAAGATACGCAGTATTTT
cdr3_aa: CSARPPGGQDTQYF

v_call: TRBV29-1
d_call: NA
clone_size: many
j_call: TRBJ2-1
cdr3_nt: TGCACCACCTTCAGGGAGAGTGAGCAGTTCTTC
cdr3_aa: CTTFRESEQFF

v_call: TRBV20-1
d_call: TRBD2
clone_size: many
j_call: TRBJ2-7
cdr3_nt: TGCAGTGCTAGAGTGGGCGGGGGGCAAACCTACGAGCAGTACTTC
cdr3_aa: CSARVGGGQTYEQYF

v_call: TRBV7-9
d_call: NA
clone_size: many
j_call: TRBJ1-1
cdr3_nt: TGTGCCAGCAGCTCCCCTGGCGACAGCCAGAAGAGGAACACTGAAGCTTTCTTT
cdr3_aa: CASSSPGDSQKRNTEAFF